Reported below is one T cell receptor (beta chain). Sequencing used immunoSEQ multiplex PCR; TCRdb keeps in-frame clones, though not all of them. The sample consists of roughly 200,000 clones, roughly 88% of them appearing once. The sample belongs to a study of blood T cell repertoires in COVID-19. As for the study in general: Samples came from the United States, Italy and Spain, spanning acute and convalescent COVID-19. T cells, B-cell-depleted T cells, or PBMCs supplied cDNA or gDNA.

The germline CDR1 and CDR2 sequences are SGHRS and YFSETQ. The CDR3 is 13 residues long. V lost 4 bases, J lost 5 bases, and 12 bases lay in between. Sample: peripheral blood. The rearrangement links TRBV5-1 to TRBJ2-5; the D gene is possibly TRBD1 (6 bases). This sequence originates from a woman aged 30 to 39 with acute or convalescent COVID-19. The CDR3 coding sequence is TGCGCCAGCAGCCCTACAGGGCCCGAGACCCAGTACTTC. This encodes CASSPTGPETQYF.